This T cell receptor (beta chain) was captured in a study of shared clonotypes between healthy human individuals. This CDR3 comprises 16 residues. CDR1 SGHRS and CDR2 YFSETQ come from the germline V gene. Germline trimming cut 3 bases from V and 1 base from J; bases unmatched to any gene: 9. Clones were read by immunoSEQ multiplex PCR, and TCRdb kept only the in-frame ones, dropping some. This table holds approximately 2,300,000 clones, about 90% found once. CD45RA-negative memory and CD45RA+ naive subsets were split from the CD4+ cells. This TCR was recovered from a young man in good health. Some clones in this sample may be carry-over from other donors' samples. The chain carries TRBV5-1 and TRBJ1-1, with TRBD1 matching 7 bases. Sequenced input: naive CD4+ T cells from PBMCs. Subset in this sample: CD45RA+ positively selected. CDR3 DNA: TGCGCCAGCAGCTCCATCAGGGGGATGGGGAACACTGAAGCTTTCTTT. As protein: CASSSIRGMGNTEAFF.